This T cell receptor (beta chain) was sequenced for a study of Ad26.COV2.S vaccination and SARS-CoV-2 variants. CDR1 SGDLS and CDR2 YYNGEE come from the germline V gene. Trimming left V 0 bases short and J 3 bases short, with 12 bases between. The CDR3 is 15 amino acids. With respect to this clone: Its antigen is undetermined.

The data were produced by immunoSEQ multiplex PCR, yet TCRdb's version contains in-frame clones alone and is incomplete. Seen here are tens of thousands of clones, 83% observed once, and the top ten hold roughly 45%. General study results and limits: Greater spike-specific TCR breadth was seen in vaccine recipients than in placebo recipients. Reported findings describe substantial breadth in spike-specific CD8+ and CD4+ T cell responses following vaccination. Non-spike TCR breadth did not differ much between vaccine and placebo recipients.

The specimen was peripheral blood, collected after recovery from COVID-19. V and J are TRBV9 and TRBJ1-2; possible D gene TRBD1, 5 bases. This clonotype was obtained from a human donor who had recovered from COVID-19. The CDR3 DNA reads as TGTGCCAGCAGCGTAGTTCGGGGGGAGGACTATGGCTACACCTTC. This codes for CASSVVRGEDYGYTF.